The 11 T cell receptor beta chains presented below share a single source sample, sequenced in a study of early T cells in non-severe SARS-CoV-2 infection. TCRdb used MiXCR to reprocess the 5' RACE reads, holding one entry per CDR3 protein. The data contain under 70,000 distinct CDR3 sequences, 9.5% to 15% of them singletons. The specimen sequenced was whole blood. The receptors here all came from an adult who was a healthcare worker with PCR-confirmed SARS-CoV-2 infection or an uninfected control (not recorded which).

The count of this clonotype is one. The V gene is TRBV19, the J gene TRBJ1-5, with D uncertain. This CDR3 is built from 15 residues. V was trimmed by 2 bases and J by 1 base, leaving 9 bases between them. CDR1 and CDR2 (germline): LNHDA, SQIVND (reference sequence). As DNA, the CDR3 is TGTGCCAGTAGTATATCCGGGGTGAGCAATCAGCCCCAGCATTTT. It specifies CASSISGVSNQPQHF.

The chain joins TRBV11-2 to TRBJ1-3; D is unclear. The V end was cut by 5 bases, the J end by 0 bases, with 11 bases between. The CDR3 totals 15 residues. Germline CDR1 SGHAT, CDR2 FQNNGV. The chain's CDR3 is CASSQGRNSGNTIYF. CDR3 nucleotide sequence: TGTGCCAGCAGCCAAGGACGGAACTCTGGAAACACCATATATTTT.

In this sample, this clonotype turned up many times. This chain joins TRBV3-1 and TRBJ2-1; possibly TRBD1 or TRBD2 for D (5 bases each). Trimming cost V 4 bases and J 7 bases, with 14 bases left between them. From germline, CDR1 is LGHDT and CDR2 YNNKEL (reference sequence). CDR3 size: 14 residues. The CDR3 region is CASSLEGTRNEQFF. CDR3 DNA sequence: TGTGCCAGCAGCCTAGAAGGGACCCGAAATGAGCAGTTCTTC.

This clonotype appeared a few times. V is TRBV7-6 and J is TRBJ2-1; TRBD1 aligns across 12 bases. The CDR3 contains 15 residues. V lost 5 bases to trimming and J lost 8 bases; unmatched junction nucleotides: 7. Per the germline V gene, CDR1 is SGHVS and CDR2 is FNYEAQ. The CDR3, as DNA: TGTGCCAGCAGCAGGGGACAGGGGGCTGGGGATGAGCAGTTCTTC. Protein product: CASSRGQGAGDEQFF. The variable domain in full, with the rest retrieved from reference TRBV7-6 and TRBJ2-1, is GAGVSQSPRYKVTKRGQDVALRCDPISGHVSLYWYRQALGQGPEFLTYFNYEAQQDKSGLPNDRFSAERPEGSISTLTIQRTEQRDSAMYRCASSRGQGAGDEQFFGPGTRLTVL.

Remarks on this clonotype: A single base separates this from a much larger clone, so it may be a read error. The chain links TRBV20-1 to TRBJ2-5; D unresolved. Germline V gives CDR1 DFQATT, CDR2 SNEGSKA (reference sequence). The CDR3 spans 12 residues. The CDR3 bases are TGCAGTGCTAGAGATCCTCCAGAGACCCAGTGCTTC. It is translated as CSARDPPETQCF.

The rearrangement joins TRBV12-3 or TRBV12-4 to TRBJ2-2; TRBD1 matches 12 bases. The CDR3 is made up of 16 amino acids. J lost 3 bases, V lost 5 bases, and 4 bases had no gene match. The CDR3 coding sequence is TGTGCCAGCAGTCGGGGACAGGGGGCCGACACCGGGGAGCTGTTTTTT. Residues: CASSRGQGADTGELFF.

The chain links TRBV11-1 to TRBJ2-5, with 8 positions matching TRBD2. Germline lookup yields CDR1 SGHAT and CDR2 FQDESV (reference sequence). The CDR3 sequence is 15 residues long. After removal of 4 bases from V and 2 bases from J, the junction contained 6 bases not matched to a gene. CDR3 nucleotide sequence: TGTGCCAGCAGCTCCCGGACTAGCTCGCAAGAGACCCAGTACTTC. Protein sequence: CASSSRTSSQETQYF.

This clonotype was detected ten times or more. The chain is built from TRBV27 and TRBJ1-4; 10 bases agree with TRBD1. This CDR3 comprises 17 residues. With 3 bases clipped from V and 7 bases from J, the junction kept 11 bases outside the gene matches. Germline assignment: CDR1 MNHEY and CDR2 SMNVEV (reference sequence). CDR3 amino acids: CASSFGEVTGGLEKLFF. The CDR3 region has the DNA TGTGCCAGCAGTTTCGGAGAAGTGACAGGGGGCCTTGAAAAACTGTTTTTT.

This clonotype was recorded at least ten times. The gene calls are TRBV6-1 and TRBJ2-2; possible D gene TRBD2, 6 bases. CDR3 length: 17 amino acids. V lost 6 bases and J lost 4, with 21 bases in between. The germline gives CDR1 MNHNS, CDR2 SASEGT. CDR3 residues: CASRPGLIAAGTGELFF. Written as DNA, the CDR3 is TGTGCCAGCAGGCCGGGACTCATCGCCGCGGGCACCGGGGAGCTGTTTTTT.

This clonotype has more than one count but fewer than ten. This rearrangement joins TRBV29-1 to TRBJ2-1; 10 positions agree with TRBD2. The germline V gene encodes CDR1 SQVTM and CDR2 ANQGSEA. The junction had 9 bases not matched to a gene; V was cut back by 4 bases and J by 6 bases. The CDR3 has 15 residues. This CDR3 reads CSVAGLAGVGNEQFF. The DNA for the CDR3 is TGCAGCGTTGCGGGGCTAGCGGGAGTGGGCAATGAGCAGTTCTTC.

The rearrangement links TRBV29-1 to TRBJ2-1, with TRBD1 identical over 9 bases. The CDR3 loop spans 15 amino acids. Trimming removed 0 bases from V and 7 bases from J; junction bases left unmatched: 7. Germline V lookup: CDR1 SQVTM, CDR2 ANQGSEA. The CDR3 nucleotides are TGCAGCGTTGAAGATCCCACAGGGGGCTGGAATGAGCAGTTCTTC. As protein: CSVEDPTGGWNEQFF.